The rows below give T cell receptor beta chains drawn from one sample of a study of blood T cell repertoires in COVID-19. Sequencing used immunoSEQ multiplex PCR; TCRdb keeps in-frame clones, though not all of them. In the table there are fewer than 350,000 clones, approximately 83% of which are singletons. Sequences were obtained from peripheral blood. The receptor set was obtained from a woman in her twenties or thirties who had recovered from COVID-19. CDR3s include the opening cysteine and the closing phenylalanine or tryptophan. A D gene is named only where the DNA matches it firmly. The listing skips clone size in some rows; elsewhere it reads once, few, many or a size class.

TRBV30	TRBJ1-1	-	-	TGTGCCTGGACCGCAGGGTCGCTGGGCGCTGAAGCTTTCTTT	CAWTAGSLGAEAFF
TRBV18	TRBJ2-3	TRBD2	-	TGTGCCAGCTCACCGGCGAGACTAGCGGGACACACAGATACGCAGTATTTT	CASSPARLAGHTDTQYF
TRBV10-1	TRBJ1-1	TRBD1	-	TGCGCCAGCAGTGAGATGACAGGGGGTGGAGGACGCACTGAAGCTTTCTTT	CASSEMTGGGGRTEAFF
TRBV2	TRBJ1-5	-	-	TGTGCCAGCAGTAAAGGGCAGGGTTGGCAGCCCCAGCATTTT	CASSKGQGWQPQHF
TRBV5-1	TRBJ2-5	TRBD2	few	TGCGCCAGCAGCTTGCTAGCGGAGTACCAAGAGACCCAGTACTTC	CASSLLAEYQETQYF
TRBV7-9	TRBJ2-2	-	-	TGTGCCACCCAGGGCGGTTACACCGGGGAGCTGTTTTTT	CATQGGYTGELFF
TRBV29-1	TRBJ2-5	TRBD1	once	TGCAGCGTTGAAAGGGGGCGAGAGACCCAGTACTTC	CSVERGRETQYF
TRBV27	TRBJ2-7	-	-	TGTGCCAGCAGTTTCGACTCCGGGACTTACTCCTACGAGCAGTACTTC	CASSFDSGTYSYEQYF
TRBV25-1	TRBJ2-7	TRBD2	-	TGTGCCAGCAGTGAGGGACTAGCGGGGGACGAGCAGTACTTC	CASSEGLAGDEQYF
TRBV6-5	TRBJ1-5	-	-	TGTGCCAGCAGATCGGGGGGAAATCAGCCCCAGCATTTT	CASRSGGNQPQHF
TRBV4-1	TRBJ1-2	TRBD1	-	TGCGCCAGCAGCCAAGGGACAGGGAACTATGGCTACACCTTC	CASSQGTGNYGYTF
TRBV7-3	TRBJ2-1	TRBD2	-	TGTGCCAGCAGCTCCCTAGCGGCCGAGGGTGAGCAGTTCTTC	CASSSLAAEGEQFF
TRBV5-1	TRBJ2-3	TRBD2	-	TGCGCCAGCAGTTCGCCGAGCGGGGGGCCCAGCACAGATACGCAGTATTTT	CASSSPSGGPSTDTQYF
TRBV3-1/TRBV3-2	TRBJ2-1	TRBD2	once	TGTGCCAGCAGCCGTCCGTGGGGGCTAGCGGGACCCAACAATGAGCAGTTCTTC	CASSRPWGLAGPNNEQFF
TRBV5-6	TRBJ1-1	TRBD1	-	TGTGCCAGCAGCTTTGGGACAGGGGACTTCACTGAAGCTTTCTTT	CASSFGTGDFTEAFF
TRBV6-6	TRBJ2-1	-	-	TGTGCCAGCAGTCGATGGGCTCGGGAGCAGTTCTTC	CASSRWAREQFF
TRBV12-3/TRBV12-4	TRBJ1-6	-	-	TGTGCCAGCGCGACCGGGGATTCACCCCTCCACTTT	CASATGDSPLHF
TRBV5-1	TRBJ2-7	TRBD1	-	TGCGCCAGCAGCTATACAGGGGTAGACGAGCAGTACTTC	CASSYTGVDEQYF
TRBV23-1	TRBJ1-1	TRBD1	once	TGCGCCAGCAGTCGCTTTAGGGGACAGCGGAACACTGAAGCTTTCTTT	CASSRFRGQRNTEAFF
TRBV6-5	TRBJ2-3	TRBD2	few	TGTGCCAGCAGCTCTAGCGGGGGGGCCACAGATACGCAGTATTTT	CASSSSGGATDTQYF
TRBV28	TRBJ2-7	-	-	TGTGCTACGGGATTATTCTCTTTCGAGCAGTACTTC	CATGLFSFEQYF
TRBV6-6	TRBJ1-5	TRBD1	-	TGTGCCAGCGGGTGGGACAGAAATCAGCCCCAGCATTTT	CASGWDRNQPQHF
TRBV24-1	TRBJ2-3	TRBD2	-	TGTGCCACCAGTGATCGGACTAGCGGGGAAGGTGATACGCAGTATTTT	CATSDRTSGEGDTQYF
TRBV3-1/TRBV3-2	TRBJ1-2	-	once	TGTGCCAGCAGCCGCCACGGGTCCGAAAACTATGGCTACACCTTC	CASSRHGSENYGYTF
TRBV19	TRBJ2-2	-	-	TGTGCCAGTAGTATCGGCACCGGGGAGCTGTTTTTT	CASSIGTGELFF
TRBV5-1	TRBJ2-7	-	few	TGCGCCAGCAGCTCGGAGGGCAGGTTATACTCCTACGAGCAGTACTTC	CASSSEGRLYSYEQYF
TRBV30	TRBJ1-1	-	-	TGTGCCTGCGGTGAAACTGAAGCTTTCTTT	CACGETEAFF
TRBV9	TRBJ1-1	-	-	TGTGCCAGCAGCGTTGGACAGCTCAACACTGAAGCTTTCTTT	CASSVGQLNTEAFF
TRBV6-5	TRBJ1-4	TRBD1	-	TGTGCCAGCAGTACAGGGGTTTCTAATGAAAAACTGTTTTTT	CASSTGVSNEKLFF
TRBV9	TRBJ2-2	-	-	TGTGCCAGCAGCTCTGGAACGGGAAACACCGGGGAGCTGTTTTTT	CASSSGTGNTGELFF
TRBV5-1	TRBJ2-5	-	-	TGCGCCAGCAGTGAGAGTGTCGTCGGGGTAGAGACCCAGTACTTC	CASSESVVGVETQYF
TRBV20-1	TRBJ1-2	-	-	TGCAGTGCTAGTCACCCCGTTCGGGATGGCTACACCTTC	CSASHPVRDGYTF
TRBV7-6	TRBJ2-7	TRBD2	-	TGTGCCAGCAGCCCACCCAGCGGGGGAAGCTCCTACGAGCAGTACTTC	CASSPPSGGSSYEQYF
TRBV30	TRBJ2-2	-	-	TGTGCCTGGAGTGTACCTCGTAGCCTAAATACCGGGGAGCTGTTTTTT	CAWSVPRSLNTGELFF